This T cell receptor beta chain was recorded in a study of PD-1 blockade in classical Hodgkin lymphoma. Sequencing used immunoSEQ multiplex PCR; TCRdb keeps in-frame clones, though not all of them. The table has tens of thousands of clones, about 91% seen once. Germline values: CDR1 SGHRS, CDR2 YFSETQ. V gave up 1 base and J gave up 1 base, with 9 bases separating them. The CDR3 runs 14 residues. Every patient was affected by relapse after autologous stem cell transplantation, while exposure to brentuximab vedotin was not uniform. The patients, who had relapsed/refractory classical Hodgkin lymphoma, achieved best responses of complete response, partial response or progressive disease. Findings and caveats of the study: The study found that TCR diversity rose significantly by C4D1 in CD4+ but not CD8+ cells.

Concerning this clone itself: Its target is not known.

This specimen consisted of peripheral blood mononuclear cells (PBMCs), obtained before the second cycle of nivolumab. The gene calls are TRBV5-1 and TRBJ2-7; weak D call: TRBD2 (5 bases). The TCR comes from a human donor with classical Hodgkin lymphoma. The CDR3 DNA reads as TGCGCCAGCAGCTTGCCTAGCCCGTCCTACGAGCAGTACTTC. Protein: CASSLPSPSYEQYF.